Shown below are 23 T cell receptor beta chains from a single sample sequenced in a study of OX40 agonist ivuxolimab in advanced cancers. Clones were sequenced by immunoSEQ multiplex PCR, and TCRdb holds only the in-frame ones, with some missing. The sample consists of around 110,000 clones, around 90% of them appearing once. The sequences come from CD4+ or CD8+ T cells sorted from blood, collected in a trial of the OX40 agonist ivuxolimab. These receptors came from an adult with an advanced solid tumor such as melanoma, head and neck, liver or kidney cancer.

The J gene is TRBJ2-6, the V gene TRBV5-1; D gene ambiguous. CDR1 SGHRS and CDR2 YFSETQ come from the germline V gene. The CDR3 sequence is 15 residues long. V lost 5 bases, J lost 0 bases, and 9 bases lay in between. Here the CDR3 reads CASSDGYSGANVLTF. The CDR3 coding sequence is TGCGCCAGCAGTGACGGCTACTCTGGGGCCAACGTCCTGACTTTC.

On this clone itself: Germline is not matched at one junction end, which may reflect a read error. V usage is TRBV5-1 and J usage is TRBJ2-1, with 7 bases lining up with TRBD2. Germline-derived CDR1 and CDR2 are SGHRS and YFSETQ. CDR3 length equals 15 residues. CDR3 loop: CASSFSVDSIGGGVF. The CDR3 nucleotides are TGCGCCAGCAGCTTCTCGGTAGACTCCATCGGTGGGGGGGTCTTC.

The J gene is TRBJ1-6, the V gene TRBV30; tentatively, D is TRBD1 (5 bases). Trimming cost V 4 bases and J 6 bases, with 16 bases left between them. The length of the CDR3 is 15 residues. Germline V gene data show CDR1 as GTSNPN and CDR2 as SVGIG (reference sequence). The CDR3 loop is CAWTLVGVRNSPLHF. In nucleotides, the CDR3 is TGTGCCTGGACCTTAGTGGGGGTGCGTAATTCACCCCTCCACTTT.

The rearrangement links TRBV28 to TRBJ2-5; D could derive from TRBD1 or TRBD2 (6 bases each). Trimming removed 7 bases at V and 3 bases at J, with 15 bases between. CDR3 size: 14 residues. Germline values: CDR1 MDHEN, CDR2 SYDVKM. The DNA of the CDR3 is TGTGCCAGCAATTATTGGGGGGCAGAAGAGACCCAGTACTTC. Its translation: CASNYWGAEETQYF.

The genes are TRBV27 and TRBJ1-3; D is unresolved. The CDR3 has 16 residues. The V end lost 4 bases, the J end lost 0 bases, and 13 bases lay between the germline ends. The germline V gene encodes CDR1 MNHEY and CDR2 SMNVEV (reference sequence). CDR3 residues: CASSSHGSSSGNTIYF. CDR3 DNA: TGTGCCAGCAGTTCTCACGGCTCGAGCTCTGGAAACACCATATATTTT.

This chain uses TRBV7-2 with TRBJ2-5, with 9 bases that match TRBD1. The CDR3 has 15 amino acids. CDR1 SGHTA and CDR2 FQGNSA come from the germline V gene. The J segment lost 4 bases and the V segment lost 5 bases, leaving 8 bases of the junction unmatched. The CDR3 protein is CASSARTGARETQYF. For the CDR3, the DNA is TGTGCCAGCAGCGCCAGGACAGGGGCGAGAGAGACCCAGTACTTC.

This clone was recorded only once. DNA for the CDR3: TGTGCCAGCAGTCCCAAAGGACAGGGCCGCTCCTACGAGCAGTACTTC. This gives the protein CASSPKGQGRSYEQYF. The V call is TRBV28, the J call TRBJ2-7; 8 bases fit TRBD1. Germline trimming cut 5 bases from V and 0 bases from J; bases unmatched to any gene: 9. The CDR3 extends over 16 amino acids. CDR1 MDHEN and CDR2 SYDVKM come from the germline V gene.

The chain carries TRBV2 and TRBJ2-7, with TRBD1 matching over 7 bases. V shed 7 bases, J shed 3 bases, and the junction held 6 bases outside the gene matches. There are 13 residues in the CDR3. CDR1 and CDR2 (germline): SNHLY, FYNNEI. This CDR3 is CASISDRSYEQYF. DNA of the CDR3: TGTGCCAGCATTTCGGACAGGAGCTACGAGCAGTACTTC.

As DNA, the CDR3 is TGTGCCTGGAGTCGTACAGGGCCAAATGAAAAACTGTTTTTT. This gives the protein CAWSRTGPNEKLFF. V is TRBV30 and J is TRBJ1-4, with D perhaps TRBD1 (6 bases). Germline-derived CDR1 and CDR2 are GTSNPN and SVGIG (reference sequence). The CDR3 contains 14 residues. V was trimmed by 2 bases and J by 5 bases, leaving 12 bases between them.

The CDR3 DNA follows: TGTGCCAGCAGTTACCAGGGGCTTATTTGGGAGACCCAGTACTTC. Translation gives CASSYQGLIWETQYF. The chain recombines TRBV6-5 with TRBJ2-5, with D possibly TRBD1 on 6 matching bases. The CDR3 sequence is 15 residues long. Germline V gives CDR1 MNHEY, CDR2 SVGAGI. V was trimmed by 2 bases and J by 5 bases, leaving 15 bases between them.

The genes are TRBV5-1 and TRBJ1-2, with 11 bases that match TRBD1. With 4 bases clipped from V and 4 bases from J, the junction kept 6 bases outside the gene matches. From germline, CDR1 is SGHRS and CDR2 YFSETQ. CDR3 length: 15 residues. In DNA, the CDR3 is TGCGCCAGCAGCACAGGACAGGGGGCGGGCTATGGCTACACCTTC. Translation gives CASSTGQGAGYGYTF.

The chain couples TRBV28 to TRBJ1-2, with a tentative D call TRBD1 (6 bases). Deletions cut 9 bases from V and 4 bases from J, with 12 bases between. CDR3 size: 12 residues. CDR1 is MDHEN and CDR2 is SYDVKM in the germline V gene. The chain's CDR3 is CASLQGPYGYTF. For the CDR3, the DNA is TGTGCCAGTTTACAGGGACCCTATGGCTACACCTTC.

The chain couples TRBV19 to TRBJ1-6; no clear D gene. Germline CDR1 and CDR2: LNHDA and SQIVND (reference sequence). Trimming shortened V by 3 bases and J by 8 bases, and 14 bases separated the two germline ends. The CDR3 contains 15 residues. CDR3 sequence: CASSIKLPGDSPLHF. The CDR3 DNA sequence: TGTGCCAGTAGTATTAAACTCCCTGGTGATTCACCCCTCCACTTT.

V gene TRBV20-1 combines with J gene TRBJ1-2; D not certain. The CDR3 covers 11 residues. The V gene lost 0 bases and the J gene lost 11 bases, with 10 bases spanning the gap. In germline, CDR1 is DFQATT, CDR2 SNEGSKA (reference sequence). Here the CDR3 reads CSARDLKGYTF. CDR3 coding DNA: TGCAGTGCTAGAGATTTAAAAGGGTACACCTTC.

CDR3 sequence: CASSSPGRKNEKLFF. Written as DNA, the CDR3 is TGTGCCAGCAGTTCCCCGGGACGGAAGAATGAAAAACTGTTTTTT. The chain has TRBV6-5 and TRBJ1-4, with a tentative D call TRBD1 (5 bases). Trimming cost V 4 bases and J 5 bases, with 14 bases left between them. Germline V CDR1 and CDR2: MNHEY, SVGAGI. This CDR3 spans 15 amino acids.

The V gene is TRBV7-2, the J gene TRBJ2-3; D remains unclear. The V and J ends lost 1 base and 6 bases respectively, with 17 bases between them. This CDR3 contains 16 residues. Germline V CDR1 and CDR2: SGHTA, FQGNSA. CDR3 sequence: CASSLGAGGSADTQYF. CDR3 coding DNA: TGTGCCAGCAGCTTAGGGGCTGGCGGCTCCGCGGATACGCAGTATTTT.

This chain uses TRBV10-2 with TRBJ1-1; D remains unclear. From germline, CDR1 is WSHSY and CDR2 SAAADI. Deletions cut 1 base from V and 2 bases from J, with 17 bases between. The CDR3 runs to 17 residues. The CDR3 coding sequence is TGCGCCAGCAGTGAGTGGCTTGCCTCTGGGCGTAACACTGAAGCTTTCTTT. This codes for CASSEWLASGRNTEAFF.

The chain combines TRBV29-1 with TRBJ2-1, with D tentatively TRBD1 (5 bases). CDR1 and CDR2 from the germline V gene are SQVTM and ANQGSEA. The CDR3 covers 12 residues. Trimming cost V 4 bases and J 6 bases, with 10 bases left between them. In nucleotides, the CDR3 is TGCAGCGTTGCAGGACAAGTCAATGAGCAGTTCTTC. It codes for CSVAGQVNEQFF.

V and J are TRBV11-2 and TRBJ2-7; the match to TRBD1 covers 8 bases. This CDR3 region has 16 residues. The germline CDR1 and CDR2 sequences are SGHAT and FQNNGV. Losses at the gene ends were 7 bases for V and 2 bases for J; bases not matched to a gene: 13. CDR3 region: CASNLGGAGGAYEQYF. The DNA of the CDR3 is TGTGCCAGCAACCTGGGGGGAGCAGGGGGCGCCTACGAGCAGTACTTC.

The genes are TRBV19 and TRBJ1-1; TRBD1 agrees at 11 bases. The germline V gene encodes CDR1 LNHDA and CDR2 SQIVND (reference sequence). V gave up 7 bases and J gave up 3 bases; unmatched junction bases: 1. This CDR3 spans 13 amino acids. Here the CDR3 reads CASMGQGDTEAFF. CDR3 in DNA: TGTGCCAGTATGGGACAGGGGGACACTGAAGCTTTCTTT.

V gene TRBV18 combines with J gene TRBJ2-7; D is possibly TRBD1 (6 bases). CDR1 is KGHSH, CDR2 LQKENI, per germline. This CDR3 has 13 amino acids. Trimming pared 3 bases from V and 5 bases from J, leaving 11 bases between. The CDR3 coding sequence is TGTGCCAGCTCACCCCTGACAGGAAACGAGCAGTACTTC. Its protein is CASSPLTGNEQYF.

The V call is TRBV5-1, the J call TRBJ2-3; TRBD1 might be the D (5 bases). The CDR3 is 14 amino acids. The V end lost 1 base, the J end lost 5 bases, and 11 bases lay between the germline ends. Germline V gene lookup returns CDR1 SGHRS and CDR2 YFSETQ. CDR3 region: CASSLRGSEDTQYF. CDR3 DNA: TGCGCCAGCAGCTTGAGGGGTAGTGAAGATACGCAGTATTTT.

The CDR3 sequence is CASSPDRANEKLFF. In nucleotides, the CDR3 is TGTGCCAGCTCACCGGACAGAGCTAATGAAAAACTGTTTTTT. The gene calls are TRBV18 and TRBJ1-4, with D possibly TRBD1 on 6 matching bases. Trimming removed 3 bases at V and 3 bases at J, with 8 bases between. The CDR3 loop spans 14 amino acids. CDR1 KGHSH and CDR2 LQKENI come from the germline V gene.